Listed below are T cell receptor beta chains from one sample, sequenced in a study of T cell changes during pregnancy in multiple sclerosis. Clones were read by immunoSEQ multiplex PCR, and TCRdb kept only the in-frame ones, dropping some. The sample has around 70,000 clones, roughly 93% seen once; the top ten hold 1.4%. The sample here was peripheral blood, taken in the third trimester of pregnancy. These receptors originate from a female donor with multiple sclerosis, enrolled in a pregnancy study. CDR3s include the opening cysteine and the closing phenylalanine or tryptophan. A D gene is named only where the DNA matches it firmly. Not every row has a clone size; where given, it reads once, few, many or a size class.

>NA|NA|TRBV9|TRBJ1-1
TGTGCCAGCAGCGTAGGCGGGGTGAACACTGAAGCTTTCTTT
CASSVGGVNTEAFF
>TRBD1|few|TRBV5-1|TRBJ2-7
TGCGCCAGCAGCTTGGGGACAGGGCTCGAGCAGTACTTC
CASSLGTGLEQYF
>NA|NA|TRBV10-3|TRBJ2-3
TGTGCCATCAGAGACAGAGCTGTCACAGATACGCAGTATTTT
CAIRDRAVTDTQYF
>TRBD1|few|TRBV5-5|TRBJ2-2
TGTGCCAGCAGCTTCGGGCAGGGGGCTAAAAACACCGGGGAGCTGTTTTTT
CASSFGQGAKNTGELFF
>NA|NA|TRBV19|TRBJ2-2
TGTGCCAGTAGTATTGCAGTCCCGAGGGACACCGGGGAGCTGTTTTTT
CASSIAVPRDTGELFF
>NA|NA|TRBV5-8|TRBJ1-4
TGTGCCAGCAGCCTGCTTGGTGCGCTAAGGGGTGGCGAAAAACTGTTTTTT
CASSLLGALRGGEKLFF
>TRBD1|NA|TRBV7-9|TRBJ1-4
TGTGCCAGCACCCTAGGGACAGGGTCGAGGCTAACTAATGAAAAACTGTTTTTT
CASTLGTGSRLTNEKLFF
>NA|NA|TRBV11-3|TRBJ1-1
TGTGCCAGCAGCTCCGGGAGCAGTAACACTGAAGCTTTCTTT
CASSSGSSNTEAFF
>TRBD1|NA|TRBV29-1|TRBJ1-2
TGCAGCGTTGATGGGGTTAACAGGGGGCGCTATGGCTACACCTTC
CSVDGVNRGRYGYTF
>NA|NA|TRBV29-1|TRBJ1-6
TGCAGCGTTGGGGAGACAGGCCCAAATTCACCCCTCCACTTT
CSVGETGPNSPLHF
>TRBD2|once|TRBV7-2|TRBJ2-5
TGTGCCAGCAGCTTAGATCGGTTAGCGGGGGTAGAGACCCAGTACTTC
CASSLDRLAGVETQYF
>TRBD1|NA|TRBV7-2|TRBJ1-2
TGTGCCAGCAGCCCCCCCGGGGGGACAGGGGATGGCTACACCTTC
CASSPPGGTGDGYTF
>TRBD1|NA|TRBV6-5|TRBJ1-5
TGTGCCAGCAGCCCTGGGACAGGGTGGCAGCCCCAGCATTTT
CASSPGTGWQPQHF
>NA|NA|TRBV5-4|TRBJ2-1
TGTGCCAGCAGCTTCAACAATGAGCAGTTCTTC
CASSFNNEQFF
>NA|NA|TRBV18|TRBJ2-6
TGTGCCAGCTCACCACAGCAGGCCTCTGGGGCCAACGTCCTGACTTTC
CASSPQQASGANVLTF
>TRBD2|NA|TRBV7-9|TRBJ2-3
TGTGCCAGCAGCCCACTAGCGGGGGGGCCCAATACGCAGTATTTT
CASSPLAGGPNTQYF
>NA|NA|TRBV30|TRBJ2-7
TGTGCCCGGGGCAGGCTCAGGGGAGATGAGCAGTACTTC
CARGRLRGDEQYF
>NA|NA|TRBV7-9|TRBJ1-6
TGTGCCAGCAGACTGGGGGCAGTAAATTCACCCCTCCACTTT
CASRLGAVNSPLHF
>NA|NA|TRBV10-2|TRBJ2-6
TGCGCCAGCCAACTTGGGCCTGGGGCCAACGTCCTGACTTTC
CASQLGPGANVLTF
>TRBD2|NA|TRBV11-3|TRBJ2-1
TGTGCCAGCAGCTTAGGGGGGGGGTACAATGAGCAGTTCTTC
CASSLGGGYNEQFF
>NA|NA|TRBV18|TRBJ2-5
TGTGCCAGCTCACCACTCCGGGGCCAAGAGACCCAGTACTTC
CASSPLRGQETQYF
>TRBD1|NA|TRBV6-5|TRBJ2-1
TGTGCCAGCAGTTCCCGGCAGGGGGCTTACAATGAGCAGTTCTTC
CASSSRQGAYNEQFF
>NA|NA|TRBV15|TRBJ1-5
TGTGCCACCAGCAGAGAGGGGGCAGGGCTGCAGTCCCAGCATTTT
CATSREGAGLQSQHF
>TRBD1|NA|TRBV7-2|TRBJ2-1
TGTGCCAGCAGCAGAAGGGGACAGGGGGGGAGTAATGAGCAGTTCTTC
CASSRRGQGGSNEQFF
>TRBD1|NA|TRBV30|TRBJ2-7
TGTGCCTGGAGTGTACAGGGGGCCTACGAGCAGTACTTC
CAWSVQGAYEQYF
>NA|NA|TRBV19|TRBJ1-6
TGTGCCAGTAGCCGGGGGTCATGGTCACCCCTCCACTTT
CASSRGSWSPLHF
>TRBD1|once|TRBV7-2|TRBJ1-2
TGTGCCAGCAGCTTAGCCGCGGCAGGGGGATTCGATGGCTACACCTTC
CASSLAAAGGFDGYTF
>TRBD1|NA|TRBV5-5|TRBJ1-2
TGTGCCAGCAGCTTTCTGGGACAGGGGGCTTTCTATGGCTACACCTTC
CASSFLGQGAFYGYTF
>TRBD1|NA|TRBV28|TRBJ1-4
TGTGCCAGCAGCCTCGACCGGGACAGGGTTGAAAAACTGTTTTTT
CASSLDRDRVEKLFF
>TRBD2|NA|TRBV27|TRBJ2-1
TGTGCCAGCAGTCGAGATAAACTAGCGGGGGTAACCAATGAGCAGTTCTTC
CASSRDKLAGVTNEQFF
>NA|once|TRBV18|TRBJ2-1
TGTGCCAGCTCACCTCAGGATTCCTACAATGAGCAGTTCTTC
CASSPQDSYNEQFF
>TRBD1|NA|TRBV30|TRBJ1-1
TGTGCCTGGAGCGCCACAGGGGCCCAGATGAACACTGAAGCTTTCTTT
CAWSATGAQMNTEAFF
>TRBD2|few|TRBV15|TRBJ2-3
TGTGCCACCAGCAGAGTAGCGGGGGGCACAGATACGCAGTATTTT
CATSRVAGGTDTQYF
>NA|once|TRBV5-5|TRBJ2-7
TGTGCCAGCAGCTTGGGGTCCGGGTTACGCAACGAGCAGTACTTC
CASSLGSGLRNEQYF
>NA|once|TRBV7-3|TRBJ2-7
TGTGCCAGCAGCTTAACGCCAGGGGCCTACGAGCAGTACTTC
CASSLTPGAYEQYF
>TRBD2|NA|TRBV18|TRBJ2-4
TGTGCCAGCTCACCGGGACTAGCGGGGGGGCCCGCCAAAAACATTCAGTACTTC
CASSPGLAGGPAKNIQYF
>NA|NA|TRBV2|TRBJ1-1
TGTGCCAGCAGCCCGACCGGGGGTACCCCTGAAGCTTTCTTT
CASSPTGGTPEAFF
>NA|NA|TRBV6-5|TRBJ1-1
TGTGCCAGCAGTTACTCCCATTTGGGAGCGGAGGCTTTCTTT
CASSYSHLGAEAFF
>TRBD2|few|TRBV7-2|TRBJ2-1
TGTGCCAGCAGCTTAGTTCCTCGCGGGGGTCCGAGATACAATGAGCAGTTCTTC
CASSLVPRGGPRYNEQFF
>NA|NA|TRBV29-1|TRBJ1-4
TGCAGCGTTGTGGGCGGGAATGAAAAACTGTTTTTT
CSVVGGNEKLFF
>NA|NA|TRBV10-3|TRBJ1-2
TGTGCCACCTCGAACTTGGGACATTCATTGGTCTATGGCTACACCTTC
CATSNLGHSLVYGYTF
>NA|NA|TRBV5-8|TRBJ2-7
TGTGCCAGCAGCTTGGGTTTAGGCCAGGGGTACGAGCAGTACTTC
CASSLGLGQGYEQYF
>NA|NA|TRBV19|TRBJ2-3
TGTGCCAGTAAGGGGGGGGGCACGGTAACAGATACGCAGTATTTT
CASKGGGTVTDTQYF
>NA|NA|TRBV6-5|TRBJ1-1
TGTGCCAGCAGTTACGCAGGGTCGAACACTGAAGCTTTCTTT
CASSYAGSNTEAFF
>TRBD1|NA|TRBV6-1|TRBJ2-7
TGTGCCAGCAGTGAAGGGACAGGAAAACACTACGAGCAGTACTTC
CASSEGTGKHYEQYF
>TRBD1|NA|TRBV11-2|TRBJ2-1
TGTGCCAGCAGCCCGGGGACAGGTGGGACCTTGGACAATGAGCAGTTCTTC
CASSPGTGGTLDNEQFF
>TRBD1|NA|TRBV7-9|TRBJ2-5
TGTGCCAGCAGCCCAAGGGGGACAGGGTATGAGACCCAGTACTTC
CASSPRGTGYETQYF
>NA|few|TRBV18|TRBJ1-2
TGTGCCAGCTCCCCGGGCGGGAATGGCTACACCTTC
CASSPGGNGYTF
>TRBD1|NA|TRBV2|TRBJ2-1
TGTGCCAGCAGTCCAGTCCGGGACAGGGAGTTCTTC
CASSPVRDREFF
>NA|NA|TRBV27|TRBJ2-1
TGTGCCAGCAGTTATTACAGCCCCAATGAGCAGTTCTTC
CASSYYSPNEQFF
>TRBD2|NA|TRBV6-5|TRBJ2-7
TGTGCCAGCATCCGCCCGGGGGGGGCCGAGCAGTACTTC
CASIRPGGAEQYF
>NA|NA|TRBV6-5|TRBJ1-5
TGTGCCAGCAGTTACTCGGGGGGGGATCAGCCCCAGCATTTT
CASSYSGGDQPQHF
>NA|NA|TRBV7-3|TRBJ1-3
TGTGCCAGCAGCCGAGACGGGGCGGGAGGAAACACCATATATTTT
CASSRDGAGGNTIYF
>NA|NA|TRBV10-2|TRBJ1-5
TGCGCCAGCAGTGAGTATGGAGGCCTCAGCAATCAGCCCCAGCATTTT
CASSEYGGLSNQPQHF
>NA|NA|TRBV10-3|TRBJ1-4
TGTGCCATCAGTGGAACACGAACTAATGAAAAACTGTTTTTT
CAISGTRTNEKLFF
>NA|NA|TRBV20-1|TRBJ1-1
TGCAGCCTCAACACTGAAGCTTTCTTT
CSLNTEAFF
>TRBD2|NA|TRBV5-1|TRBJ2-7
TGCGCCAGCAGCCTGGGACTAGCGGATTCCTACGAGCAGTACTTC
CASSLGLADSYEQYF
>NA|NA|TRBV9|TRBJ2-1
TGTGCCAGCAGCGTAGAGGACAGTTTCAACAATGAGCAGTTCTTC
CASSVEDSFNNEQFF
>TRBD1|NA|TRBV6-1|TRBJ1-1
TGTGCCAGCAGTGATCCGAGCACAGGGGCCGATGAAGCTTTCTTT
CASSDPSTGADEAFF
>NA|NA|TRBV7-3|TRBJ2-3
TGTGCCAGCAGCTTAACGAGGGGCACAGATACGCAGTATTTT
CASSLTRGTDTQYF